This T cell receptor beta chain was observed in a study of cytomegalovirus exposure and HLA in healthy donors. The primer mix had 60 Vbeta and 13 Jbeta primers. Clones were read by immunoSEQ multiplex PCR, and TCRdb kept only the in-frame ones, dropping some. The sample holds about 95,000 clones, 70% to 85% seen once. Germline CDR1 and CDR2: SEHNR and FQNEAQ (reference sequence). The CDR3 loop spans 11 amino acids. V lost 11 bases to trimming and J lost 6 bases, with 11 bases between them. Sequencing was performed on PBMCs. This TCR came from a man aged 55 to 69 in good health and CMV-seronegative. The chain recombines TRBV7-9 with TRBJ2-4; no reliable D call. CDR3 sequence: CAVQEINIQYF. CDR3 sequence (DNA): TGTGCCGTGCAGGAAATAAACATTCAGTACTTC.